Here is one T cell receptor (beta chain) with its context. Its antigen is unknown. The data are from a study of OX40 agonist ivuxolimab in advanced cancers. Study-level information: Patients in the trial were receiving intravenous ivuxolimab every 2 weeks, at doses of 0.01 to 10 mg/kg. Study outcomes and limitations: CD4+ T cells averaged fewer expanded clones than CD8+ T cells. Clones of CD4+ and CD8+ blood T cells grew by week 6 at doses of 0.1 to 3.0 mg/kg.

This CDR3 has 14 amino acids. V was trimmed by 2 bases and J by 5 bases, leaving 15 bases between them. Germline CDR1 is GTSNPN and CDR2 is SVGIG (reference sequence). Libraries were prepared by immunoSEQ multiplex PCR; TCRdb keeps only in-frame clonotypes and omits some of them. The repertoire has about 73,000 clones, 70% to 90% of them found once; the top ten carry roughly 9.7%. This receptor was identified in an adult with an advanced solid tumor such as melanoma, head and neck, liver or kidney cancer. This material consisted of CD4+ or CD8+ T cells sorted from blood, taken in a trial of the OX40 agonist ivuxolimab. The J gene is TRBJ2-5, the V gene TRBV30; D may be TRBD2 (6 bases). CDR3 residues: CAWSYAGSRETQYF. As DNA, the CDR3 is TGTGCCTGGAGTTATGCGGGATCTCGGGAGACCCAGTACTTC.